Given below is one T cell receptor beta chain in context. What this receptor recognizes is not known. Base quality data are lacking; no much larger clone is found one base away. The sample's time point label, decoded: baseline before first vaccination. Vaccinee samples were obtained from the UK trials COV001 and COV002, which included a single-blind randomized controlled phase 2/3 trial of AZD1222 (ChAdOx1 nCoV-19) in healthy adults. For TCRbeta chain sequencing, PBMC samples were collected from trial participants at day 0 and at day 28 after the second dose. The CDR3 regions of human TCRbeta chains were analyzed by immunosequencing. The paper's data handling went like this. Repertoire TCRs were checked for matches against a reference library of SARS-CoV-2-specific TCRs that had been generated using the MIRA antigen-specificity platform. Breadth was defined as the fraction of unique TCRs that were SARS-CoV-2-associated. Depth was defined as the fraction of total T cells that were SARS-CoV-2-associated. Using the MIRA data, every spike-specific TCR was mapped to the spike region that the TCR reacted to and assigned to either a CD4 or a CD8 class. Log10-transformed breadth and depth values were compared by one-way ANOVA with Sidak's multiple comparisons tests. TCRdb obtained this table from immuneACCESS and retained in-frame rearrangements with V and J assigned. These tables miss some clones; where compared with another copy, unresolved V genes account for less than half of the shortfall, and the remainder is unexplained. V and J calls and clone size are copied from that table; D and trimming were computed from the DNA. The sample profile shows roughly 150,000 clones; roughly 92% of them were found once. 1.1% to 1.5% of the sample is held by the ten biggest clonotypes.

The entry originates in a study of T cell responses to AZD1222 COVID-19 vaccine (dated by TCRdb to the early 2020s). Regarding the research as a whole: AZD1222 recipients whose second dose came at about 4 weeks and those whose second dose came at about 12 weeks were combined into one group, since spike-specific TCR depth and breadth did not differ between the two schedules. TCR sequencing covered over 230 trial participants: 200 to 210 given two doses of AZD1222 and 26 given two doses of MenACWY control vaccine. Enrollment into the trials was organized by age into subgroups of 18-55, 56-69 and 70-plus years, and those subgroups contained roughly 140, 27 and 60 TCR-sequenced participants, respectively.

Summary of the overall study and its limitations: Most participants were white British and females outnumbered males, and the authors suggested that clonal diversity may have been underestimated. Because no day 14 peak-response samples were available, repertoires were characterized only after the peak T cell response. Nearly half of unique spike-specific TCRs reportedly recognized epitopes outside regions mutated in the B.1.351 and B.1.1.7 variants. A significant rise in spike-specific TCR breadth and depth was observed after two AZD1222 doses relative to day 0 and relative to MenACWY recipients. The whole spike protein was spanned by vaccine-associated CD4 TCRs, and dominant responses were seen in regions 160-218 and 743-854. The 56-69-year group was small, and its depth increase did not reach significance, likely because of low power. Conclusions about previously exposed vaccinees are limited because only six or seven AZD1222 recipients were SARS-CoV-2 seropositive at baseline.

From V the trimming removes 6 bases and from J it removes 7 bases, while the gene matches leave 9 bases of the junction unaccounted for. Taken from the germline V gene, the CDR1 and CDR2 loops are MNHEY and SVGAGI. Measured from the cysteine to the phenylalanine, the CDR3 is 14 residues long. Of the read, only the CDR3 DNA is kept; its 42 bases are in frame from base 1. The TCR was taken from an adult in good health. The rearrangement joined TRBV6-5 to TRBJ1-1, with TRBD1 matching 9 junction bases. The sample here was peripheral blood, taken on day 0 of AZD1222 vaccination. The DNA sequence follows: TGTGCCAGCAGGCCGGGTGGGACAGGGATTGAAGCTTTCTTT. Its coded protein is CASRPGGTGIEAFF.